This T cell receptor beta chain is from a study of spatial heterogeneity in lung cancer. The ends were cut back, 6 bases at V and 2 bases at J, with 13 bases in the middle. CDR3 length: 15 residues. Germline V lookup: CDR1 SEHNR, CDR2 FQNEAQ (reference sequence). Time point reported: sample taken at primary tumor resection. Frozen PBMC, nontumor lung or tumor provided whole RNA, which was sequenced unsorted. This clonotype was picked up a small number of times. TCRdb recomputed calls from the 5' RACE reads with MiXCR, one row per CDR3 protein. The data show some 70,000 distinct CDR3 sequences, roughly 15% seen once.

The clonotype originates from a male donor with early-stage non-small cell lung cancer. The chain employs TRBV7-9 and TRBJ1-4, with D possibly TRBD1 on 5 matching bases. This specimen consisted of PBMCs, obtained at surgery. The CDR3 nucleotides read TGTGCCAGCAGTCCTCCGAGGGGTACTAATGAAAAACTGTTTTTT. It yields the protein CASSPPRGTNEKLFF. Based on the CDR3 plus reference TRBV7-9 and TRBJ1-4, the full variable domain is DTGVSQNPRHKITKRGQNVTFRCDPISEHNRLYWYRQTLGQGPEFLTYFQNEAQLEKSRLLSDRFSAERPKGSFSTLEIQRTEQGDSAMYLCASSPPRGTNEKLFFGSGTQLSVL.